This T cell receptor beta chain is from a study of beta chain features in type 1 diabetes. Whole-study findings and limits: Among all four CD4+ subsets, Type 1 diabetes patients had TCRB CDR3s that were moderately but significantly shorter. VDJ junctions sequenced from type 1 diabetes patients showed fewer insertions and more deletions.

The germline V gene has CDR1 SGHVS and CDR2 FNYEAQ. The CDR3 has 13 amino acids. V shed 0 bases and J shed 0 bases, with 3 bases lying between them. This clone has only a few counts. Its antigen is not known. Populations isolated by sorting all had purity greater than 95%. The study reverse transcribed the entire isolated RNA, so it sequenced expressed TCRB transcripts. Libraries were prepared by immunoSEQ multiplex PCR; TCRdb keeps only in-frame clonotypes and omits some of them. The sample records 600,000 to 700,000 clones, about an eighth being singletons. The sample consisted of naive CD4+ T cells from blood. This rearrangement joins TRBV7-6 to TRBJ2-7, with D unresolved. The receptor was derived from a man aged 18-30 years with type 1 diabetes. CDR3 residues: CASSLAASYEQYF. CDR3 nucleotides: TGTGCCAGCAGCTTAGCGGCCTCCTACGAGCAGTACTTC.